This T cell receptor (beta chain) was observed in a study of beta chain features in type 1 diabetes (dated by TCRdb to the late 2010s). Context from the whole study: Mean age, gender distribution, total cell number and subset yield were not different between patients and healthy donors. Regulatory and stem cell-like memory subsets were obtained from only 8 patients and about 8 healthy donors, while naive and central memory subsets were obtained from all 30 or so donors. A total of 107,917,701 sorted cells were examined across all samples, and RNA yield correlated strongly with the number of cells per subset. In the study, TCRB repertoires of sorted circulating CD4+ T cell subsets from recently diagnosed type 1 diabetes patients were compared with those of matched healthy donors. On the study overall, not on this receptor specifically: At VDJ recombination sites, type 1 diabetes patients had fewer insertions and more deleted nucleotides, which implies abnormalities in thymic rearrangement. Because small numbers of individuals were included in the HLA sub-analyses, any influence of HLA type on TCRB rearrangement was left unresolved. Sequencing cDNA rather than genomic DNA could over-represent highly expressing activated cells, although activation and CD3 levels did not differ between groups. PCR may preferentially amplify shorter templates, but because patient and control samples were amplified and corrected together, any resulting skew would affect both groups equally. Type 1 diabetes patients showed a moderate but significant shortening of TCRB CDR3 length in all four CD4+ subsets. Naive, central memory and regulatory TCRB repertoires appeared to be more similar among patients than among healthy donors.

Ends trimmed: V by 1 base, J by 4 bases; bases unmatched to a gene: 9. The CDR3 runs 18 amino acids, cysteine and phenylalanine included. Only the CDR3 portion is preserved as DNA: 54 bases, with reading frame beginning at the first base. Via the germline V gene, CDR1 is MDHEN and CDR2 SYDVKM. The entire amount of isolated RNA was reverse transcribed using the High Capacity cDNA Reverse Transcription Kit, so the sequenced TCRB transcripts were expressed ones. Deep immunoSEQ sequencing was performed on naive, central memory and regulatory T cell samples, with an average of around 3.5 million total reads per sample. Sorted cells were lysed in RLT buffer and RNA was extracted with DNase-treated RNeasy Micro or Mini kits, depending on cell number. Each cell subset was processed on its own to prevent cross-contamination, while patient and healthy donor samples were processed together. The immunoSEQ multiplex PCR was used to amplify TCRB sequences from cDNA, generating 87-bp fragments that spanned the CDR3 region. Amplicons were sequenced on the Illumina HiSeq platform. The published analysis was carried out like this. PCR bias was computationally corrected using synthetic template baselines, reads within Hamming distance 2 were collapsed, and singletons that could not be merged were discarded. Reads were aligned to IMGT to assign V, D and J genes, CDR3 length, and insertions or deletions at six rearrangement sites. Within each subset, clonotype counts were normalized to the number of sorted cells before true diversity and Gini coefficients were calculated with the tcR R package. The overlap coefficient, calculated on TCRB nucleotide sequences, was used to measure repertoire sharing. Here the immuneACCESS table is served through TCRdb, limited to in-frame sequences with V and J called. Missing clones are a known gap in these copies; in checked studies unresolved V genes cover under half, and the rest lacks a known reason. V, J and clone size are those of that table, while D and trimming were read from the DNA. A total of around 40,000 clones appear in this sample, roughly 56% of them only once. The ten most abundant clones make up over 2% of the sample.

As for this clone: No antigen is known for it. Within one base of it there is no much larger clone, and no base qualities were kept.

A single peripheral blood draw of roughly 0.11 L on average was collected from each donor into heparinised tubes. Naive, central memory, regulatory and stem cell-like memory CD4+ T cells were sorted on a BD FACSAria II using a panel including CD45RO, CCR7, CD25, CD127, CD95 and CD27. Purity was above 95% for every sorted population. Right away, PBMCs were isolated by Lymphoprep density gradient centrifugation and were stained directly, with no culture step. So that batch effects would be minimized, each experiment stained and sorted samples in pairs, pairing one healthy donor with one patient. The sequence derives from a woman under 30 in good health. The specimen sequenced was Tregs from blood. The sample's cell subset or site label is to be understood as: regulatory CD4+ T cells. The sequence joins TRBV28 to TRBJ2-6, with TRBD1 identical over 8 junction bases. The nucleotide sequence reads TGTGCCAGCAGTTTATTAGGCCAGGGGGCGCGGGGGGCCAACGTCCTGACTTTC. Its coded protein is CASSLLGQGARGANVLTF.